The entry that follows covers one T cell receptor (beta chain) sequence. As yet, its antigen is unknown. This sample stems from a study of tumor and adjacent non-tumor tissue in lung cancer. Whole-study context: Histology: about a dozen adenocarcinoma, a couple of squamous cell carcinoma, 1 small cell lung cancer. Study-level results: Compared with tumor, normal lung showed significantly lower TCR diversity.

V lost 2 bases and J lost 6, with 10 bases in between. Germline CDR1 and CDR2: SEHNR and FQNEAQ (reference sequence). The CDR3 is 14 amino acids. The library came from three nested PCR rounds adapted from ARM-PCR protocols. One entry per CDR3 protein, called by TCRdb with MiXCR from the multiplex PCR reads. The sample lists tens of thousands of distinct CDR3 sequences; around 80% were seen once. This sample's RNA came from whole unsorted tissue. Newly diagnosed lung cancer patients had thoracic surgery in China, August–late 2014, without prior chemotherapy. Sequenced sample: lung tumor tissue. This chain connects TRBV7-9 to TRBJ2-2; D remains ambiguous. The TCR was taken from a woman in her fifties or sixties with non-small cell lung cancer. CDR3 sequence reads: CASSLKWVAGELFF. CDR3 in DNA: TGTGCCAGCAGCTTAAAGTGGGTGGCCGGGGAGCTGTTTTTT.